A few counts support the clone carrying this TCR beta chain. What it binds is unknown. As for treatment: roughly 10-day PBMC culture with coronavirus spike peptide pools or control peptides (ViraFEST assay). With the Oncomine TCR Beta short-read assay, DNA from cultured CD4+ T cells was sequenced. TCRdb re-called the PCR reads through MiXCR, storing one row per CDR3 protein. The table lists about 15,000 distinct CDR3 sequences, around a fifth of them singletons. The data were obtained in a study of vaccination and CD4 T cells after COVID-19. The material was CD4+ T cells from blood, cultured in vitro, obtained before SARS-CoV-2 vaccination. This TCR came from a human donor who received a COVID-19 vaccine.

CDR3 coding DNA: TGTGCCAGCAGCTTGAGCCCTCGGGGGGTCTCCTACAATGAGCAGTTCTTC. Translation gives CASSLSPRGVSYNEQFF. V gene TRBV7-7 combines with J gene TRBJ2-1; 7 bases agree with TRBD2. CDR1 and CDR2 from the germline V gene are SSHAT and FNYEAQ (reference sequence). CDR3 length equals 17 residues. J lost 0 bases, V lost 3 bases, and 8 bases had no gene match.